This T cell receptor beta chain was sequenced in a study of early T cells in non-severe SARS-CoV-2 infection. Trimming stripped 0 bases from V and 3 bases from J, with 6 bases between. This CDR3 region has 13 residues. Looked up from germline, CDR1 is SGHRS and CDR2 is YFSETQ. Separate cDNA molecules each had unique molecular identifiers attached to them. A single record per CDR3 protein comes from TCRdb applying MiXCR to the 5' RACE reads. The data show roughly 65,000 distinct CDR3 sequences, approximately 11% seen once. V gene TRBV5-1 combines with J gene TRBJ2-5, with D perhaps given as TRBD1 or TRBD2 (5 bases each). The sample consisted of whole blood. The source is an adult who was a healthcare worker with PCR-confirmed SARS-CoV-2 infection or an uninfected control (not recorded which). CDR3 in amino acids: CASSLGGKETQYF. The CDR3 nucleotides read TGCGCCAGCAGCTTGGGGGGGAAAGAGACCCAGTACTTC.